This entry lists 5 T cell receptor beta chains sequenced from one sample in a study of OX40 agonist ivuxolimab in advanced cancers. TCRdb's copy holds only in-frame clones and misses some; the assay was immunoSEQ multiplex PCR. This table has roughly 62,000 clones, 65% to 90% appearing once. Material: CD4+ or CD8+ T cells sorted from blood, obtained in a trial of the OX40 agonist ivuxolimab. These receptors came from an adult with an advanced solid tumor such as melanoma, head and neck, liver or kidney cancer.

This clone was seen just once. V usage is TRBV7-2 and J usage is TRBJ2-5, with 7 bases identical to TRBD2. Per the germline V gene, CDR1 is SGHTA and CDR2 is FQGNSA. CDR3 size: 14 residues. V dropped 5 bases and J dropped 4; count of bases not matched to a gene: 7. The CDR3 DNA reads as TGTGCCAGCAGCCCTGGGACTAAGCGAGAGACCCAGTACTTC. Amino acids: CASSPGTKRETQYF. Full variable domain (rest looked up from reference TRBV7-2 and TRBJ2-5): GAGVSQSPSNKVTEKGKDVELRCDPISGHTALYWYRQSLGQGLEFLIYFQGNSAPDKSGLPSDRFSAERTGGSVSTLTIQRTQQEDSAVYLCASSPGTKRETQYFGPGTRLLVL.

The V gene is TRBV5-4, the J gene TRBJ2-5; maybe TRBD1 (6 bases). This CDR3 is built from 14 residues. Trimming took off 4 bases at V and 2 bases at J, with 12 bases between the two ends. Germline assignment: CDR1 SGHNT and CDR2 YYREEE (reference sequence). CDR3 residues: CASSIPGVQETQYF. CDR3 nucleotide sequence: TGTGCCAGCAGCATACCAGGGGTTCAAGAGACCCAGTACTTC.

The chain joins TRBV7-3 to TRBJ2-7; D uncertain. The CDR3 is 13 residues long. Germline V gene data show CDR1 as SGHTA and CDR2 as FQGTGA. V lost 4 bases, J lost 4 bases, and 11 bases lay in between. The CDR3 region has the DNA TGTGCCAGCAGCTCTGGCGTTGGGTACGAGCAGTACTTC. Translation: CASSSGVGYEQYF.

This clone was counted only a few times. The chain couples TRBV19 to TRBJ1-1; the D is unclear. Germline values: CDR1 LNHDA, CDR2 SQIVND (reference sequence). This CDR3 comprises 13 residues. Trimming cost V 6 bases and J 7 bases, with 15 bases left between them. In nucleotides, the CDR3 is TGTGCCAGTAGACCCCCCCCGGGCAGTGAAGCTTTCTTT. Protein sequence: CASRPPPGSEAFF.

The rearrangement joins TRBV6-5 to TRBJ1-1; D not resolved. Germline CDR1 reads MNHEY; CDR2 reads SVGAGI. The CDR3 covers 12 residues. Trimming cost V 5 bases and J 5 bases, with 9 bases left between them. CDR3 bases: TGTGCCAGCAGTCGCCCGGAAACTGAAGCTTTCTTT. It codes for CASSRPETEAFF.